The 27 T cell receptor beta chains listed next were all sequenced from one sample in a study of cytomegalovirus exposure and HLA in healthy donors. The PCR had 60 Vbeta and 13 Jbeta primers. TCRdb keeps only in-frame clones here, not all; method: immunoSEQ multiplex PCR. The sample lists roughly 120,000 clones; roughly 65% were seen once. The specimen sequenced was PBMCs. The receptors were sampled from a man aged 35-49 years in good health and CMV-seropositive.

This chain uses TRBV7-3 with TRBJ2-1; TRBD1 might be the D (5 bases). CDR1 and CDR2 from the germline V gene are SGHTA and FQGTGA. V gave up 2 bases and J gave up 3 bases, with 11 bases separating them. The CDR3 contains 15 residues. The CDR3: CASSLAAGHYNEQFF. CDR3 in DNA: TGTGCCAGCAGCTTAGCGGCAGGACACTACAATGAGCAGTTCTTC.

The chain has TRBV5-6 and TRBJ2-3; TRBD1 is a possible D gene (6 bases). Per the germline V gene, CDR1 is SGHDT and CDR2 is YYEEEE. Trimming took off 4 bases at V and 4 bases at J, with 16 bases between the two ends. The CDR3 has 15 amino acids. The CDR3 region has the DNA TGTGCCAGCAGCCTGCGGGTGGGGGCGTCAGATACGCAGTATTTT. As protein: CASSLRVGASDTQYF.

The chain joins TRBV11-2 to TRBJ2-5, with D uncertain. V shed 4 bases and J shed 3 bases, with 9 bases lying between them. From germline, CDR1 is SGHAT and CDR2 FQNNGV. The CDR3 loop spans 13 amino acids. This CDR3 reads CASSSSLEETQYF. The CDR3 nucleotides are TGTGCCAGCAGCTCGAGCCTCGAAGAGACCCAGTACTTC.

This clone was observed a single time. This chain uses TRBV7-9 with TRBJ1-2; no clear D. This CDR3 is built from 16 residues. The V end lost 2 bases, the J end lost 3 bases, and 16 bases lay between the germline ends. Looked up from germline, CDR1 is SEHNR and CDR2 is FQNEAQ (reference sequence). CDR3 in amino acids: CASSLSDRGGYYGYTF. CDR3 in DNA: TGTGCCAGCAGCTTATCCGACCGGGGAGGATACTATGGCTACACCTTC.

The rearrangement joins TRBV9 to TRBJ1-6; 9 nucleotides line up with TRBD1. The germline CDR1 and CDR2 sequences are SGDLS and YYNGEE. CDR3 size: 14 residues. V dropped 3 bases and J dropped 13; count of bases not matched to a gene: 8. Here the CDR3 DNA reads TGTGCCAGCAGCGCCGGGACAGGGACCTATCCCCTCCACTTT. The encoded protein is CASSAGTGTYPLHF.

The chain uses TRBV6-5 and TRBJ2-3; TRBD2 matches 9 bases. CDR3 length equals 16 residues. Per the germline V gene, CDR1 is MNHEY and CDR2 is SVGAGI. V shed 2 bases, J shed 6 bases, and the junction held 9 bases outside the gene matches. CDR3 DNA sequence: TGTGCCAGCAGTTACCAGGCTAGCGGGGTGCGGGATACGCAGTATTTT. This codes for CASSYQASGVRDTQYF.

The V gene is TRBV10-3, the J gene TRBJ2-7; 9 bases line up with TRBD1. The CDR3 sequence is 16 residues long. V lost 0 bases, J lost 2 bases, and 5 bases stayed unmatched. Germline V lookup: CDR1 ENHRY, CDR2 SYGVKD. The CDR3 nucleotides are TGTGCCATCAGTGAGTCCGGACAGGGGTCGACCTACGAGCAGTACTTC. Amino acid sequence: CAISESGQGSTYEQYF.

A single count supports this clone. The CDR3 region is CASSPPSSQGSLYGYTF. The DNA for the CDR3 is TGTGCCAGCTCACCACCAAGCTCCCAGGGCTCCCTTTATGGCTACACCTTC. The rearrangement joins TRBV18 to TRBJ1-2; tentative D call: TRBD1 (5 bases). V shed 0 bases and J shed 5 bases, with 19 bases lying between them. Germline V gene data show CDR1 as KGHSH and CDR2 as LQKENI. CDR3 length: 17 amino acids.

The chain employs TRBV6-1 and TRBJ1-1; D remains unclear. The CDR3 consists of 12 residues. Germline assignment: CDR1 MNHNS and CDR2 SASEGT. V lost 5 bases, J lost 12 bases, and 16 bases lay in between. CDR3 loop: CASSSLAEPTFF. CDR3 DNA: TGTGCCAGCAGTTCCTTAGCGGAACCCACTTTCTTT.

The chain carries TRBV7-6 and TRBJ2-3, with TRBD2 matching 10 bases. The V and J ends lost 1 base and 5 bases, in that order; junction bases with no gene match: 3. CDR3 length: 15 residues. Germline V gives CDR1 SGHVS, CDR2 FNYEAQ. The CDR3 nucleotides read TGTGCCAGCAGCTTAGGGGCTAGCGGGAGAGATACGCAGTATTTT. The encoded protein is CASSLGASGRDTQYF. Drawing the rest from reference TRBV7-6 and TRBJ2-3, the complete variable domain is GAGVSQSPRYKVTKRGQDVALRCDPISGHVSLYWYRQALGQGPEFLTYFNYEAQQDKSGLPNDRFSAERPEGSISTLTIQRTEQRDSAMYRCASSLGASGRDTQYFGPGTRLTVL.

The gene calls are TRBV5-1 and TRBJ2-5; 8 positions match TRBD2. The germline V gene has CDR1 SGHRS and CDR2 YFSETQ. The CDR3 runs to 16 residues. V shed 0 bases, J shed 3 bases, and the junction held 7 bases outside the gene matches. In DNA, the CDR3 is TGCGCCAGCAGCTTGGTTACCGACGGGGGGGAAGAGACCCAGTACTTC. Its protein product is CASSLVTDGGEETQYF.

This chain joins TRBV13 and TRBJ2-3; a possible D gene is TRBD2 (5 bases). Germline-derived CDR1 and CDR2 are PRHDT and FYEKMQ (reference sequence). Trimming pared 5 bases from V and 1 base from J, leaving 13 bases between. The CDR3 is made up of 15 amino acids. This CDR3 reads CASSRAGIRTDTQYF. CDR3 bases: TGTGCCAGCAGCCGGGCCGGGATTCGCACAGATACGCAGTATTTT.

Concerning this clone itself: This sample also contains other DNA sequences that code for the same CDR3. This CDR3 reads CASSQGLGGREQYF. The CDR3, as DNA: TGTGCCAGCAGCCAAGGTCTAGGGGGCCGCGAGCAGTACTTC. J is TRBJ2-7 and V is TRBV4-2; 7 bases line up with TRBD1. Germline V lookup: CDR1 LGHNA, CDR2 YNFKEQ. The CDR3 extends over 14 amino acids. The ends lost 1 base at V and 6 bases at J; junction bases unmatched: 6.

This sequence joins TRBV12-5 and TRBJ1-1; 7 nucleotides agree with TRBD1. This CDR3 comprises 15 residues. V shed 1 base and J 10 bases; nucleotides not matched to a gene: 12. The germline V gene encodes CDR1 LGHNT and CDR2 FRNRAP. In DNA form, the CDR3 reads TGTGCTAGTGGTTTGGGGACAGGTGAGGCCGGAAGAGCTTTCTTT. Protein sequence: CASGLGTGEAGRAFF.

The chain has TRBV5-1 and TRBJ2-1; 10 nucleotides agree with TRBD2. The V and J ends lost 7 bases and 10 bases, in that order; junction bases with no gene match: 14. Germline values: CDR1 SGHRS, CDR2 YFSETQ. The CDR3 runs 15 residues. The CDR3 spells CASDLWSGRAGEQFF. CDR3 nucleotides: TGCGCCAGCGACCTATGGAGCGGGAGGGCCGGAGAGCAGTTCTTC. The whole variable domain, filled in from reference TRBV5-1 and TRBJ2-1, reads KAGVTQTPRYLIKTRGQQVTLSCSPISGHRSVSWYQQTPGQGLQFLFEYFSETQRNKGNFPGRFSGRQFSNSRSEMNVSTLELGDSALYLCASDLWSGRAGEQFFGPGTRLTVL.

The chain uses TRBV2 and TRBJ1-1, with a weak D call TRBD1 (5 bases). CDR1 is SNHLY and CDR2 is FYNNEI in the germline V gene. V was trimmed by 3 bases and J by 6 bases, leaving 8 bases between them. The CDR3 loop spans 12 amino acids. CDR3: CASSDGGPEAFF. CDR3 sequence (DNA): TGTGCCAGCAGTGACGGGGGTCCTGAAGCTTTCTTT.

This clone was recorded a few times. The V gene is TRBV5-4, the J gene TRBJ2-2, with 7 bases lining up with TRBD1. Germline-derived CDR1 and CDR2 are SGHNT and YYREEE (reference sequence). Trimming removed 4 bases from V and 1 base from J; junction bases left unmatched: 4. The CDR3 contains 15 residues. The DNA of the CDR3 is TGTGCCAGCAGCGTCTGGACAGGGAACACCGGGGAGCTGTTTTTT. It encodes CASSVWTGNTGELFF.

In this sample, this clone turned up once. The chain employs TRBV28 and TRBJ1-2; D remains unclear. Germline lookup yields CDR1 MDHEN and CDR2 SYDVKM. Trimming cost V 8 bases and J 5 bases, with 6 bases left between them. This CDR3 has 10 amino acids. In DNA, the CDR3 is TGTGCCAGCCGTAGTTATGGCTACACCTTC. It is translated as CASRSYGYTF.

This clone showed up just a few times. The chain uses TRBV4-2 and TRBJ2-5, with D uncertain. The last part of the DNA fits TRBJ2-7 better; the J call may be wrong. The germline V gene encodes CDR1 LGHNA and CDR2 YNFKEQ. This CDR3 has 12 amino acids. In DNA form, the CDR3 reads TGTGCCAGCAGCCAAGAGGGCTACGAGCAGTACTTC. Protein: CASSQEGYEQYF.

The chain has TRBV6-4 and TRBJ2-5; 8 positions match TRBD1. Germline-derived CDR1 and CDR2 are MRHNA and SNTAGT. There are 15 residues in the CDR3. The V and J ends lost 2 bases and 4 bases, in that order; junction bases with no gene match: 6. DNA for the CDR3: TGTGCCAGCAGTGACGCGGACAGGGTCCGAGAGACCCAGTACTTC. Protein sequence: CASSDADRVRETQYF.

V usage is TRBV19 and J usage is TRBJ2-7, with D possibly matching TRBD1 (5 bases). The germline CDR1 and CDR2 sequences are LNHDA and SQIVND (reference sequence). This CDR3 comprises 13 residues. Trimming pared 3 bases from V and 2 bases from J, leaving 8 bases between. CDR3 coding DNA: TGTGCCAGTAGTATCCGACAGACCTACGAGCAGTACTTC. Amino acids: CASSIRQTYEQYF.

To note about this clone: The sample holds other DNA sequences that translate to the same CDR3. The chain employs TRBV5-1 and TRBJ2-1; no clear D. Trimming took off 0 bases at V and 4 bases at J, with 11 bases between the two ends. The length of the CDR3 is 15 residues. The germline V gene has CDR1 SGHRS and CDR2 YFSETQ. As DNA, the CDR3 is TGCGCCAGCAGCTTGGGCCTTGCCGGGTACAATGAGCAGTTCTTC. It specifies CASSLGLAGYNEQFF.

V usage is TRBV15 and J usage is TRBJ1-6; tentative D call: TRBD1 (5 bases). The CDR3 runs to 13 residues. V lost 3 bases and J lost 9, with 9 bases in between. Looked up from germline, CDR1 is LNHNV and CDR2 is YYDKDF (reference sequence). The CDR3 DNA reads as TGTGCCACCAGCAGGGGGAGGGGTTCACCCCTCCACTTT. It is translated as CATSRGRGSPLHF.

This clone appeared a few times. The chain has TRBV11-1 and TRBJ2-7; perhaps TRBD1 as D (6 bases). This CDR3 has 13 residues. V dropped 5 bases and J dropped 6 bases, with 14 bases sitting between them. Per germline, CDR1 SGHAT and CDR2 FQDESV (reference sequence). The CDR3 loop reads CASSLGTTSEQYF. The CDR3, as DNA: TGTGCCAGCAGCCTTGGGACAACCTCCGAGCAGTACTTC. Full variable domain (missing parts from reference TRBV11-1 and TRBJ2-7): EAEVAQSPRYKITEKSQAVAFWCDPISGHATLYWYRQILGQGPELLVQFQDESVVDDSQLPKDRFSAERLKGVDSTLKIQPAELGDSAMYLCASSLGTTSEQYFGPGTRLTVT.

This clone was recorded a few times. V is TRBV4-1 and J is TRBJ2-1, with 11 bases matching TRBD2. The CDR3 totals 19 residues. Trimming at V came to 0 bases and at J to 5 bases, leaving 12 bases not matched to a gene. Germline V gene data show CDR1 as MGHRA and CDR2 as YSYEKL. The CDR3 here is CASSQDRGSGRAGDNEQFF. The CDR3 coding sequence is TGCGCCAGCAGCCAAGATAGGGGTAGCGGGAGGGCCGGGGACAATGAGCAGTTCTTC.

This clone was observed a handful of times. This rearrangement joins TRBV2 to TRBJ2-1; 13 bases agree with TRBD2. The V and J ends lost 9 bases and 6 bases, in that order; junction bases with no gene match: 5. This CDR3 spans 14 amino acids. Germline V gives CDR1 SNHLY, CDR2 FYNNEI. CDR3 DNA: TGTGCCAGACTACTAGCGGGAGGGAGCAATGAGCAGTTCTTC. Its protein is CARLLAGGSNEQFF.

Turning to this clone: Within the sample, other DNA sequences also encode this same CDR3. This chain joins TRBV5-1 and TRBJ1-4, with 7 bases aligning to TRBD1. The CDR3 has 14 residues. J gave up 4 bases and V 0 bases, and 0 bases lay outside the gene matches. Germline-derived CDR1 and CDR2 are SGHRS and YFSETQ. The CDR3 sequence is CASSLGQGNEKLFF. Written as DNA, the CDR3 is TGCGCCAGCAGCTTGGGACAGGGTAATGAAAAACTGTTTTTT. Full variable domain (rest looked up from reference TRBV5-1 and TRBJ1-4): KAGVTQTPRYLIKTRGQQVTLSCSPISGHRSVSWYQQTPGQGLQFLFEYFSETQRNKGNFPGRFSGRQFSNSRSEMNVSTLELGDSALYLCASSLGQGNEKLFFGSGTQLSVL.